Each of the 17 T cell receptor beta chains below was sequenced from the same sample in a study of Graves' ophthalmopathy and Graves' hyperthyroidism. Researchers took RNA transcripts and amplified TCR beta CDR3 regions from them. An initial RT-PCR round employing HTBI primers preceded a second-round multiplex PCR. TCRdb reprocessed the multiplex PCR reads with MiXCR, giving one entry per CDR3 protein. The data contain some 370,000 distinct CDR3 sequences, about 15% of them singletons. The material sequenced was peripheral blood. Receptors originate from an adult woman with stable Graves' hyperthyroidism.

The table lists this clonotype with a few counts. The genes are TRBV19 and TRBJ2-5; D gene ambiguous. CDR1 LNHDA and CDR2 SQIVND come from the germline V gene (reference sequence). CDR3 length: 14 amino acids. The V gene lost 6 bases and the J gene lost 0 bases, with 11 bases spanning the gap. CDR3 protein: CASRTRRNQETQYF. As DNA, the CDR3 is TGTGCCAGTAGGACCAGGAGAAACCAAGAGACCCAGTACTTC.

This clonotype was seen repeatedly, ten times or more. V usage is TRBV4-1 and J usage is TRBJ2-7; D might be TRBD1 or TRBD2, each matching 6 bases. V was cut by 4 bases and J by 2 bases, with 15 bases left in between. CDR1 MGHRA and CDR2 YSYEKL come from the germline V gene. The CDR3 spans 15 residues. The CDR3 bases are TGCGCCAGCAGCCCAAACAAGGGGGGTGCCTACGAGCAGTACTTC. This translates into CASSPNKGGAYEQYF.

This clonotype was counted at least ten times. This CDR3 reads CASSLGARGNQPQHF. CDR3 bases: TGTGCCAGCAGTTTGGGCGCGAGAGGTAATCAGCCCCAGCATTTT. This sequence joins TRBV28 and TRBJ1-5; D not certain. The CDR3 has 15 residues. The germline gives CDR1 MDHEN, CDR2 SYDVKM. The V and J ends lost 3 bases and 4 bases respectively, with 13 bases between them.

For this clonotype: Without the conserved terminal phenylalanine or tryptophan, this CDR3 likely stems from a read error. The chain carries TRBV18 and TRBJ1-1; D is undetermined. This CDR3 is built from 15 residues. Germline CDR1 is KGHSH and CDR2 is LQKENI. V lost 3 bases and J lost 1, with 12 bases in between. CDR3 nucleotide sequence: TGTGCCAGCTCACCTACAACCGTCTCGAACACTGAAGCTTTCCTT. Translated, it gives CASSPTTVSNTEAFL.

This clonotype was counted ten times or more. The chain links TRBV12-3 or TRBV12-4 to TRBJ2-7; 7 bases are shared with TRBD1. V lost 1 base, J lost 2 bases, and 8 bases stayed unmatched. This CDR3 region has 16 residues. CDR3 DNA: TGTGCCAGCAGTTTAGGGGACAGCACGAAAACCTACGAGCAGTACTTC. Translated, it gives CASSLGDSTKTYEQYF.

Ten or more counts support this clonotype. The chain joins TRBV6-5 to TRBJ1-5; TRBD1 might be the D (5 bases). Germline-derived CDR1 and CDR2 are MNHEY and SVGAGI. The CDR3 extends over 14 amino acids. V lost 5 bases to trimming and J lost 0 bases, with 8 bases between them. CDR3 sequence (DNA): TGTGCCAGCAGTCAGACAGATAGCAATCAGCCCCAGCATTTT. Protein: CASSQTDSNQPQHF.

This clonotype was counted ten times or more. The gene calls are TRBV20-1 and TRBJ2-5; 9 bases match TRBD1. The CDR3 consists of 15 residues. The V gene end was trimmed by 5 bases and the J gene end by 2 bases; junction bases not matched to a gene: 9. Germline CDR1 DFQATT, CDR2 SNEGSKA (reference sequence). This CDR3 reads CSAFPPQGAQETQYF. The CDR3 coding sequence is TGCAGTGCTTTCCCTCCACAGGGGGCACAAGAGACCCAGTACTTC.

This clonotype was detected many times. The chain recombines TRBV4-2 with TRBJ1-2, with D uncertain. CDR1 and CDR2 from the germline V gene are LGHNA and YNFKEQ. The length of the CDR3 is 15 residues. The ends were cut back, 1 base at V and 1 base at J, with 10 bases in the middle. The CDR3 DNA reads as TGTGCCAGCAGCCAAGTTTCCAGGAGTAACTATGGCTACACCTTC. This translates into CASSQVSRSNYGYTF.

This clonotype appeared many times. This chain's CDR3 is CASSFTGTKNQPQHF. The CDR3 bases are TGTGCCAGCAGCTTTACGGGGACAAAAAATCAGCCCCAGCATTTT. The chain combines TRBV12-3 or TRBV12-4 with TRBJ1-5; TRBD1 might be the D (6 bases). The germline V and J ends were trimmed by 6 bases and 4 bases, with 16 bases remaining between them. This CDR3 contains 15 residues.

This clonotype came up many times. The rearrangement joins TRBV4-1 to TRBJ1-6; 7 positions agree with TRBD1. After removal of 1 base from V and 6 bases from J, the junction contained 3 bases not matched to a gene. Germline V CDR1 and CDR2: MGHRA, YSYEKL. The CDR3 has 15 residues. For the CDR3, the DNA is TGCGCCAGCAGCCAAGTGTACAGGGGTAATTCACCCCTCCACTTT. It yields the protein CASSQVYRGNSPLHF.

This clonotype appeared many times. This chain connects TRBV7-9 to TRBJ2-7; 11 nucleotides match TRBD1. The CDR3 extends over 15 amino acids. Germline CDR1 SEHNR, CDR2 FQNEAQ (reference sequence). V shed 5 bases, J shed 2 bases, and the junction held 5 bases outside the gene matches. CDR3 DNA: TGTGCCAGCAGCGGCCGGGACAGGGGGACCTACGAGCAGTACTTC. This codes for CASSGRDRGTYEQYF.

There are many counts of this clonotype. The rearrangement links TRBV6-2 or TRBV6-3 to TRBJ2-7; 10 nucleotides align to TRBD2. This CDR3 comprises 14 residues. Germline V gene data show CDR1 as MNHEY and CDR2 as SVGEGT. Trimming cost V 6 bases and J 3 bases; bases outside gene matches: 5. CDR3 amino acids: CASRGAGGIYEQYF. In DNA form, the CDR3 reads TGTGCCAGCAGGGGAGCGGGAGGGATCTACGAGCAGTACTTC.

This clonotype has ten or more counts. Possible read error: a much larger clone is one base away. This chain uses TRBV20-1 with TRBJ2-5; TRBD2 might be the D (6 bases). There are 14 residues in the CDR3. Germline V gene sequence: CDR1 DFQATT, CDR2 SNEGSKA (reference sequence). The CDR3: CSASRDWGEETKYF. CDR3 DNA sequence: TGCAGTGCTAGCAGGGACTGGGGGGAAGAGACCAAGTACTTC.

This sequence joins TRBV6-1 and TRBJ1-5; D unclear. This CDR3 has 17 amino acids. Germline loops: CDR1 MNHNS, CDR2 SASEGT. The V end lost 5 bases, the J end lost 2 bases, and 19 bases lay between the germline ends. CDR3 nucleotides: TGTGCCAGCAGTAAGGAAGGCAACTTTTACGGCAATCAGCCCCAGCATTTT. It is translated as CASSKEGNFYGNQPQHF.

The chain has TRBV12-3 or TRBV12-4 and TRBJ2-2; TRBD2 might be the D (6 bases). The CDR3 contains 15 residues. Trimming shortened V by 3 bases and J by 6 bases, and 14 bases separated the two germline ends. CDR3 in amino acids: CASSFSAGRSGELFF. The CDR3 bases are TGTGCCAGCAGTTTTTCGGCAGGGAGGTCCGGGGAGCTGTTTTTT.

This clonotype showed up many times. V usage is TRBV7-2 and J usage is TRBJ1-5, with 10 bases that match TRBD1. The germline V gene encodes CDR1 SGHTA and CDR2 FQGNSA. This CDR3 contains 16 residues. Unmatched junction bases numbered 3, after V lost 3 bases and J lost 1 base. The CDR3 region is CASSFRDRGSNQPQHF. DNA for the CDR3: TGTGCCAGCAGCTTCCGGGACAGGGGAAGCAATCAGCCCCAGCATTTT.

This clonotype was recorded at least ten times. The chain uses TRBV12-3 or TRBV12-4 and TRBJ1-1, with TRBD1 matching 8 bases. The CDR3 is 16 amino acids. With 6 bases clipped from V and 0 bases from J, the junction kept 9 bases outside the gene matches. The CDR3 loop is CASRRAGGGLNTEAFF. In nucleotides, the CDR3 is TGTGCCAGCAGGCGGGCAGGGGGCGGGTTGAACACTGAAGCTTTCTTT.